The clone carrying this TCR beta chain was counted a single time. This sample was included in a study of regulatory and conventional T cells in RAG deficiency. The sorted conventional CD4+ T cells were CD25-low and CD127-high, with genomic DNA sequenced. The assay was immunoSEQ multiplex PCR, and TCRdb's table has in-frame clones only and misses some. The table lists about 1,000 clones, approximately 88% of them singletons. Germline loops: CDR1 MDHEN, CDR2 SYDVKM. CDR3 length: 13 residues. Trimming removed 8 bases from V and 9 bases from J, with 17 bases in between. The sequence was collected from a human donor with RAG deficiency presenting as combined immunodeficiency. The rearrangement joins TRBV28 to TRBJ1-5; D is perhaps TRBD1 (6 bases). Sequencing was carried out using CD4+ effector T cells sorted from blood. The CDR3 loop reads CASHTGLYWPQHF. DNA for the CDR3: TGTGCCAGCCATACAGGGCTCTATTGGCCCCAGCATTTT.